Shown below are 7 T cell receptor beta chains from a single sample sequenced in a study of blood T cell repertoires in COVID-19. Data came from immunoSEQ multiplex PCR; TCRdb stores just in-frame clones and leaves some out. The sample contains approximately 140,000 clones, roughly 76% of which appear only once. Sample: peripheral blood. These receptors all come from a man older than 75 with acute or convalescent COVID-19.

The V call is TRBV20-1, the J call TRBJ1-1; D is undetermined. V was trimmed by 3 bases and J by 0 bases, leaving 8 bases between them. The germline V gene has CDR1 DFQATT and CDR2 SNEGSKA (reference sequence). The CDR3 loop spans 13 amino acids. This chain's CDR3 is CSASMRVNTEAFF. CDR3 nucleotides: TGCAGTGCTAGTATGAGGGTGAACACTGAAGCTTTCTTT.

This chain joins TRBV6-6 and TRBJ2-7, with 9 bases identical to TRBD1. The CDR3 has 15 residues. Trimming took 1 base from V and 2 from J; bases not matched to a gene: 3. Germline CDR1 is MNHNY and CDR2 is SVGAGI (reference sequence). CDR3 sequence (DNA): TGTGCCAGCAGTTACTATGGGACAGGGCCCTACGAGCAGTACTTC. It encodes CASSYYGTGPYEQYF.

The rearrangement joins TRBV5-1 to TRBJ2-5; 7 positions agree with TRBD2. After removal of 4 bases from V and 1 base from J, the junction contained 4 bases not matched to a gene. CDR1 SGHRS and CDR2 YFSETQ come from the germline V gene. The CDR3 sequence is 14 residues long. Here the CDR3 DNA reads TGCGCCAGCAGCACTTCTAGCGGCCAAGAGACCCAGTACTTC. Amino acids: CASSTSSGQETQYF.

This sequence joins TRBV5-1 and TRBJ2-6, with 7 bases identical to TRBD2. The CDR3 has 16 amino acids. Germline values: CDR1 SGHRS, CDR2 YFSETQ. V lost 4 bases, J lost 1 base, and 5 bases stayed unmatched. The CDR3 DNA is TGCGCCAGCAGCAGAGGAGCGGGGTCTGGGGCCAACGTCCTGACTTTC. This sequence encodes CASSRGAGSGANVLTF.

The chain uses TRBV9 and TRBJ1-3; D is unclear. The CDR3 contains 14 residues. Germline V gene lookup returns CDR1 SGDLS and CDR2 YYNGEE. Trimming stripped 5 bases from V and 0 bases from J, with 9 bases between. CDR3 DNA sequence: TGTGCCAGCAGTTATAGCCTCTCTGGAAACACCATATATTTT. Translating gives CASSYSLSGNTIYF.

This clone came up once. The chain links TRBV10-3 to TRBJ1-1; D is uncertain. V shed 5 bases and J shed 5 bases, with 6 bases lying between them. This CDR3 is 11 amino acids long. Per germline, CDR1 ENHRY and CDR2 SYGVKD. CDR3 DNA: TGTGCCATCAGTCAGGAAACTGAAGCTTTCTTT. Amino acid sequence: CAISQETEAFF.

This clone was observed a handful of times. The chain combines TRBV5-3 with TRBJ1-5; possible D gene TRBD1, 5 bases. TRBV5-3 is sorted into the ORF group, with uncertain function. This CDR3 has 15 amino acids. The CDR3 region is CARGWTANSNQPQHF. The DNA of the CDR3 is TGTGCTCGGGGGTGGACGGCTAATAGCAATCAGCCCCAGCATTTT.